This record concerns one T cell receptor (beta chain) sequence. These data come from a study of blood T cell repertoires in COVID-19. In the study overall: Both acute and convalescent COVID-19 samples were obtained from the United States, Italy and Spain.

Trimming took 3 bases from V and 2 from J, leaving 11 bases between them. The CDR3 length is 15 residues. Germline loops: CDR1 MDHEN, CDR2 SYDVKM. TCRdb's table, derived via immunoSEQ multiplex PCR, lists solely in-frame clones and lacks some. Of about 290,000 clones listed, around four fifths were seen once; the top ten hold over 3.5%. This TCR was sampled from a woman between 50 and 59 years old with active or convalescent COVID-19. Sequencing used peripheral blood. The gene calls are TRBV28 and TRBJ2-1; maybe TRBD1 (6 bases). In nucleotides, the CDR3 is TGTGCCAGCAGTTTTTTCGGGACAACCTACAATGAGCAGTTCTTC. This translates into CASSFFGTTYNEQFF.